The clone carrying this TCR beta chain has a count of ten or more. The antigen remains unidentified. The source of the sample is a study of molecular identifiers for immune sequencing clone quantification. This CDR3 is 12 amino acids long. Germline V gene sequence: CDR1 SQVTM, CDR2 ANQGSEA. MiXCR was run by TCRdb on the PCR reads, yielding one entry per CDR3 protein. The sample has 300,000 to 400,000 distinct CDR3 sequences, roughly a quarter seen once. Study-wide findings and caveats: Should identical TCR molecules share a barcode, the sizes of highly expanded clones could be underestimated.

The sequence derives from a human donor in good health. Some libraries in this study had Jurkat cell RNA spiked in. Sequenced material: naive CD8+ T cells from blood, with Jurkat cell RNA spiked in. As to subset: FACS-sorted CD8+CD4-CCR7+CD45RA+ naive T cells. This rearrangement joins TRBV29-1 to TRBJ1-1; D not resolved. The CDR3 here is CTTEGLGTEAFF. The CDR3 DNA reads TGCACGACCGAGGGTTTAGGTACTGAAGCTTTCTTT.